These T cell receptor beta chains were read from a single sample in a study of T cells in Graves' hyperthyroidism and ophthalmopathy. TCRdb ran MiXCR on the multiplex PCR reads and lists one entry per CDR3 protein. The sample holds hundreds of thousands of distinct CDR3 sequences, about 14% seen once. Input material: blood. The receptors were sampled from a woman in her 50s with Graves' ophthalmopathy. The CDR3 runs from the conserved cysteine through the conserved F or W.

J: TRBJ1-6; V: TRBV6-1; CDR3: CASSSDSSSYNSPLHF
J: TRBJ1-2; V: TRBV6-1; CDR3: CASSEATGGYGYTF
J: TRBJ2-2; V: TRBV18; CDR3: CASSPGSANTGELFF
J: TRBJ2-1; V: TRBV20-1; CDR3: CSALKSSGGRGGNEQFF
J: TRBJ2-2; V: TRBV10-3; CDR3: CAINQVGPDTGELFF
J: TRBJ2-5; V: TRBV7-9; CDR3: CASSSAWGETQYF
J: TRBJ2-1; V: TRBV4-3; CDR3: CASSQDGAWSSYNEQFF
J: TRBJ1-5; V: TRBV28; CDR3: CASSNTGAYSNQPQHF
J: TRBJ2-1; V: TRBV3-1; CDR3: CASSPPSLYNEQFF
J: TRBJ2-1; V: TRBV7-2; CDR3: CASSLYGHDNEQFF
J: TRBJ2-3; V: TRBV2; CDR3: CATRETRVGTDTQYF
J: TRBJ1-2; V: TRBV12-3/TRBV12-4; CDR3: CASTPGTGLGYTF
J: TRBJ2-1; V: TRBV30; CDR3: CAWSQSDGNEQFF
J: TRBJ2-1; V: TRBV9; CDR3: CASSVGLSSYNEQFF
J: TRBJ2-7; V: TRBV20-1; CDR3: CSALTGTRFYEQYF
J: TRBJ2-3; V: TRBV11-2; CDR3: CASTISSGSTDTQYF
J: TRBJ2-1; V: TRBV2; CDR3: CASGRPGNEQFF
J: TRBJ2-7; V: TRBV28; CDR3: CASSLRTGVVLEQYF
J: TRBJ2-3; V: TRBV28; CDR3: CASSFNSLDSGISTDTQYF
J: TRBJ2-1; V: TRBV29-1; CDR3: CSVEDRGTPRRDEQFF
J: TRBJ2-1; V: TRBV20-1; CDR3: CSAWGSSYNEQFF
J: TRBJ1-3; V: TRBV4-2; CDR3: CASSRSDSLGNTIYF
J: TRBJ2-1; V: TRBV15; CDR3: CATSREERADEQFF
J: TRBJ1-2; V: TRBV7-9; CDR3: CASSLGSGGHYGYTF
J: TRBJ1-4; V: TRBV27; CDR3: CASSRTSANEKLFF
J: TRBJ1-5; V: TRBV2; CDR3: CASRGTGGQPQHF
J: TRBJ1-6; V: TRBV20-1; CDR3: CSVTGATNSPLHF
J: TRBJ1-5; V: TRBV29-1; CDR3: CSVEDGTGAPQHF
J: TRBJ2-7; V: TRBV28; CDR3: CASIHDRAPYEQYF
J: TRBJ2-1; V: TRBV28; CDR3: CASSFLAGDTNEQFF
J: TRBJ2-2; V: TRBV9; CDR3: CASSTLAPGQLTANTGELFF
J: TRBJ1-4; V: TRBV7-9; CDR3: CASRSPKGQGEEKLFF
J: TRBJ1-5; V: TRBV11-2; CDR3: CASSFSYRGDGSQPQHF